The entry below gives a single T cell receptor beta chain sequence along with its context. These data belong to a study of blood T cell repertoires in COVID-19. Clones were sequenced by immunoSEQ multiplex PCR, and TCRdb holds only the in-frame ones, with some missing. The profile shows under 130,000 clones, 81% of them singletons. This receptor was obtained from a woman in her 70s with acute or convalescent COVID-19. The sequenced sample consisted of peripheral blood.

This chain's CDR3 is CASSVAGGLFDEQFF. CDR3 nucleotide sequence: TGTGCCAGCAGCGTAGCGGGGGGGCTGTTCGATGAGCAGTTCTTC. The V call is TRBV9, the J call TRBJ2-1, with 8 bases lining up with TRBD2. The CDR3 contains 15 residues. V lost 0 bases and J lost 8; bases outside the gene matches: 7. From germline, CDR1 is SGDLS and CDR2 YYNGEE.